The entry that follows covers one T cell receptor beta chain sequence. Its antigen remains unidentified. This sample stems from a study of T cell responses to AZD1222 COVID-19 vaccine. Findings and caveats of the study: In a largely white British group with more females than males, clonal diversity was possibly underestimated. Repertoires were obtained solely post-peak T cell response.

Trimming removed 8 bases at V and 1 base at J, with 9 bases between. This CDR3 contains 13 residues. The germline V gene has CDR1 KGHDR and CDR2 SFDVKD. The assay was immunoSEQ multiplex PCR, and TCRdb's table has in-frame clones only and misses some. The sample includes 150,000 to 200,000 clones, roughly 90% of them seen just once. Second doses that came at about 4 or about 12 weeks were put together. The sequencing here drew on peripheral blood, taken 28 days after the second AZD1222 dose. This clonotype originated in an adult who received the AZD1222 COVID-19 vaccine. The chain combines TRBV24-1 with TRBJ2-3, with D possibly matching TRBD2 (7 bases). The DNA of the CDR3 is TGTGCCACCAAGGGGGGGGGCACAGATACGCAGTATTTT. Residues: CATKGGGTDTQYF.